The 31 T cell receptor beta chains below all came from one sample that was sequenced in a study of cytomegalovirus exposure and HLA in healthy donors (dated by TCRdb to the late 2010s). The method behind the library was the immunoSEQ multiplex PCR assay. For the multiplex PCR, a mixture combining 60 forward primers for TCR Vbeta segments and 13 reverse primers for TCR Jbeta segments was used. TCRdb took this table from immuneACCESS and kept in-frame rearrangements with V and J called. Such tables lack part of the clones; where checked against another copy, unresolved V genes explain under half of the gap, and the rest is unexplained. Within this sample are over 200,000 clones, with about 80% of them counted one time only. 5% to 6% of the sample comes from the top ten. The sequenced sample consisted of PBMCs. All receptors derive from a woman aged 40-49 years in good health and CMV-seropositive.

The gene calls are TRBV11-2 and TRBJ2-1, with a possible D match to TRBD2 (6 bases). Trimming stripped 3 bases from V and 10 bases from J, with 7 bases between. Germline CDR1 and CDR2: SGHAT and FQNNGV. This CDR3 contains 11 residues. CDR3 sequence reads: CASSLAGEQFF. CDR3 sequence (DNA): TGTGCCAGCAGCTTGGCGGGAGAGCAGTTCTTC.

Concerning this clone: A read error may account for a junction end that differs from germline. The V gene is TRBV6-6, the J gene TRBJ1-2; D remains ambiguous. The germline CDR1 and CDR2 sequences are MNHNY and SVGAGI (reference sequence). This CDR3 is built from 12 residues. In DNA form, the CDR3 reads TGTGCCAGCAGTCACTCCGGGGAGGGCTACACCTTC. This encodes CASSHSGEGYTF.

This clone was picked up one time. This sequence joins TRBV10-3 and TRBJ1-3; no reliable D call. The CDR3 runs 15 residues. The V and J ends lost 6 bases and 0 bases respectively, with 12 bases between them. Germline V gives CDR1 ENHRY, CDR2 SYGVKD. The CDR3 reads CAIRDLANSGNTIYF. CDR3 nucleotide sequence: TGTGCCATCAGGGACCTAGCCAACTCTGGAAACACCATATATTTT.

The V call is TRBV6-5, the J call TRBJ1-4; no reliable D call. V dropped 6 bases and J dropped 4 bases, with 12 bases sitting between them. Germline lookup yields CDR1 MNHEY and CDR2 SVGAGI. This CDR3 contains 14 residues. The CDR3 sequence: CASRAEGFNEKLFF. For the CDR3, the DNA is TGTGCCAGCAGGGCCGAGGGTTTTAATGAAAAACTGTTTTTT.

The chain is built from TRBV4-2 and TRBJ2-2, with 13 bases lining up with TRBD2. With 5 bases clipped from V and 1 base from J, the junction kept 10 bases outside the gene matches. Germline CDR1 reads LGHNA; CDR2 reads YNFKEQ. The length of the CDR3 is 19 residues. DNA for the CDR3: TGTGCCAGCAGCTCCGGACTAGCGGGGGTCCTCATGAACACCGGGGAGCTGTTTTTT. Residues: CASSSGLAGVLMNTGELFF.

This chain uses TRBV28 with TRBJ1-3; 9 nucleotides match TRBD1. Germline CDR1 is MDHEN and CDR2 is SYDVKM. V shed 6 bases, J shed 4 bases, and the junction held 7 bases outside the gene matches. The CDR3 sequence is 15 residues long. Here the CDR3 reads CASRWDRVGGNTIYF. CDR3 nucleotides: TGTGCCAGCAGGTGGGACAGGGTGGGAGGAAACACCATATATTTT.

This sequence joins TRBV6-6 and TRBJ1-1; 8 nucleotides align to TRBD1. Germline V gene sequence: CDR1 MNHNY, CDR2 SVGAGI (reference sequence). The CDR3 runs 11 residues. V trimming: 7 bases; J trimming: 10 bases; junction bases outside the gene matches: 5. CDR3 sequence: CASTQGAVAFF. CDR3 bases: TGTGCCAGCACCCAGGGGGCAGTAGCTTTCTTT.

V gene TRBV19 combines with J gene TRBJ1-2; D possibly corresponds to TRBD1 (5 bases). Germline V lookup: CDR1 LNHDA, CDR2 SQIVND (reference sequence). The CDR3 sequence is 12 residues long. Trimming cost V 3 bases and J 8 bases, with 10 bases left between them. This CDR3 reads CASSIPQGGYTF. The CDR3 region has the DNA TGTGCCAGTAGTATCCCTCAGGGAGGCTACACCTTC.

Written as DNA, the CDR3 is TGTGCCAGCAGTTACGGGGCCAAGAACTATGGCTACACCTTC. Translated, it gives CASSYGAKNYGYTF. The V and J genes are TRBV6-5 and TRBJ1-2; a weak D match, TRBD1 (5 bases). V was pared by 2 bases and J by 2 bases, with 9 bases between. Per the germline V gene, CDR1 is MNHEY and CDR2 is SVGAGI. The CDR3 sequence is 14 residues long.

This chain joins TRBV29-1 and TRBJ2-2; 8 positions match TRBD1. With 7 bases clipped from V and 0 bases from J, the junction kept 4 bases outside the gene matches. CDR3 length: 14 amino acids. Germline CDR1 SQVTM, CDR2 ANQGSEA. The CDR3 nucleotides read TGCAGCGCCAAACAGGGGGCGAACACCGGGGAGCTGTTTTTT. It is translated as CSAKQGANTGELFF.

This clone was observed once. V is TRBV30 and J is TRBJ2-7, with a tentative D call TRBD1 (6 bases). Trimming stripped 4 bases from V and 6 bases from J, with 16 bases between. Looked up from germline, CDR1 is GTSNPN and CDR2 is SVGIG (reference sequence). This CDR3 spans 13 amino acids. The chain's CDR3 is CAWKGTNWGEQYF. The DNA of the CDR3 is TGTGCCTGGAAGGGGACAAACTGGGGCGAGCAGTACTTC.

The V gene is TRBV4-2, the J gene TRBJ1-1; tentatively, D is TRBD1 (5 bases). This CDR3 is 18 amino acids long. The ends were cut back, 0 bases at V and 4 bases at J, with 21 bases in the middle. Germline V CDR1 and CDR2: LGHNA, YNFKEQ. The DNA of the CDR3 is TGTGCCAGCAGCCAAGAGGGAATGAGACAGAGGAAGCGCACTGAAGCTTTCTTT. Protein sequence: CASSQEGMRQRKRTEAFF.

CDR3 bases: TGTGCCAGCAGCCCTAGGACTAGCGGCCAAGAGACCCAGTACTTC. It encodes CASSPRTSGQETQYF. This chain links TRBV5-4 with TRBJ2-5, with 10 nucleotides matching TRBD2. This CDR3 is 15 amino acids long. Per germline, CDR1 SGHNT and CDR2 YYREEE (reference sequence). After removal of 4 bases from V and 1 base from J, the junction contained 4 bases not matched to a gene.

The J gene is TRBJ1-2, the V gene TRBV18; D unclear. The CDR3 spans 13 residues. Deletions cut 3 bases from V and 8 bases from J, with 13 bases between. Germline CDR1 KGHSH, CDR2 LQKENI. The CDR3 region has the DNA TGTGCCAGCTCACCTCCGGGGTTCTACGGCTACACCTTC. It translates to CASSPPGFYGYTF.

The chain couples TRBV7-6 to TRBJ2-1, with 7 bases that match TRBD2. This CDR3 is 15 amino acids long. Germline lookup yields CDR1 SGHVS and CDR2 FNYEAQ. V lost 7 bases, J lost 7 bases, and 13 bases stayed unmatched. CDR3 coding DNA: TGTGCCAGCACCCCTGGGAGGGGTTACTTGAATGAGCAGTTCTTC. Translated: CASTPGRGYLNEQFF.

This clone was counted only a few times. The V call is TRBV10-3, the J call TRBJ1-1; 7 nucleotides align to TRBD1. From germline, CDR1 is ENHRY and CDR2 SYGVKD. The J segment lost 5 bases and the V segment lost 6 bases, leaving 9 bases of the junction unmatched. This CDR3 spans 14 amino acids. The CDR3 sequence is CAIRQQGLGTEAFF. Here the CDR3 DNA reads TGTGCCATCAGACAACAGGGGTTGGGGACTGAAGCTTTCTTT.

The chain recombines TRBV6-5 with TRBJ1-2; a possible D gene is TRBD1 (6 bases). The germline gives CDR1 MNHEY, CDR2 SVGAGI. V lost 2 bases, J lost 7 bases, and 14 bases lay in between. The CDR3 is 14 amino acids. As DNA, the CDR3 is TGTGCCAGCAGTTACAGCCCGACAGGCCGTGGCTACACCTTC. Its translation is CASSYSPTGRGYTF.

Notes on this clone: Other DNA sequences of this sample code for an identical CDR3. The chain couples TRBV29-1 to TRBJ1-1, with 11 bases matching TRBD1. This CDR3 is 13 amino acids long. The V segment lost 7 bases and the J segment 3 bases; nucleotides outside the gene matches: 4. Germline CDR1 reads SQVTM; CDR2 reads ANQGSEA. The CDR3 protein is CSAGQGADTEAFF. CDR3 bases: TGCAGCGCCGGACAGGGGGCAGACACTGAAGCTTTCTTT.

CDR3 residues: CASTGQGEVQPQHF. CDR3 bases: TGTGCCAGCACCGGACAGGGGGAAGTTCAGCCCCAGCATTTT. The rearrangement uses TRBV6-1 and TRBJ1-5; the match to TRBD1 covers 10 bases. With 7 bases clipped from V and 6 bases from J, the junction kept 6 bases outside the gene matches. The CDR3 sequence is 14 residues long. Per germline, CDR1 MNHNS and CDR2 SASEGT.

The V call is TRBV5-1, the J call TRBJ1-5; possibly TRBD1 for D (6 bases). Germline V CDR1 and CDR2: SGHRS, YFSETQ. V lost 4 bases, J lost 2 bases, and 16 bases lay in between. This CDR3 region has 16 residues. The CDR3: CASSLGPGEGNQPQHF. The CDR3 DNA reads as TGCGCCAGCAGCCTGGGGCCAGGGGAAGGCAATCAGCCCCAGCATTTT.

This chain joins TRBV10-3 and TRBJ1-1; weak D call: TRBD1 (6 bases). CDR1 and CDR2 from the germline V gene are ENHRY and SYGVKD. This CDR3 contains 14 residues. Trimming took 11 bases from V and 1 from J, leaving 17 bases between them. The chain's CDR3 is CAASLGHGNTEAFF. As DNA, the CDR3 is TGTGCCGCCTCTCTGGGACACGGGAACACTGAAGCTTTCTTT.

V is TRBV5-6 and J is TRBJ1-5; no clear D. In germline, CDR1 is SGHDT, CDR2 YYEEEE. The CDR3 loop spans 12 amino acids. The V end was cut by 4 bases, the J end by 3 bases, with 5 bases between. CDR3 protein: CASSLPNQPQHF. The CDR3 nucleotides read TGTGCCAGCAGCCTACCCAATCAGCCCCAGCATTTT. Full variable domain (remainder filled in from reference TRBV5-6 and TRBJ1-5): DAGVTQSPTHLIKTRGQQVTLRCSPKSGHDTVSWYQQALGQGPQFIFQYYEEEERQRGNFPDRFSGHQFPNYSSELNVNALLLGDSALYLCASSLPNQPQHFGDGTRLSIL.

V gene TRBV5-1 combines with J gene TRBJ2-7, with TRBD2 as a possible D gene (6 bases). The CDR3 consists of 15 residues. V was shortened by 2 bases and J by 0 bases, with 12 bases between the two germline ends. CDR1 is SGHRS and CDR2 is YFSETQ in the germline V gene. The CDR3 nucleotides are TGCGCCAGCAGCTTCGATGGTAGCGGCTCCTACGAGCAGTACTTC. It encodes CASSFDGSGSYEQYF. Full variable domain (missing parts from reference TRBV5-1 and TRBJ2-7): KAGVTQTPRYLIKTRGQQVTLSCSPISGHRSVSWYQQTPGQGLQFLFEYFSETQRNKGNFPGRFSGRQFSNSRSEMNVSTLELGDSALYLCASSFDGSGSYEQYFGPGTRLTVT.

This chain uses TRBV4-1 with TRBJ2-3; the match to TRBD2 covers 11 bases. The CDR3 has 19 amino acids. V shed 1 base, J shed 2 bases, and the junction held 11 bases outside the gene matches. Germline lookup yields CDR1 MGHRA and CDR2 YSYEKL. CDR3 protein: CASSQANTASGGFTDTQYF. The CDR3, as DNA: TGCGCCAGCAGCCAAGCTAACACGGCTAGCGGGGGGTTCACAGATACGCAGTATTTT.

The rearrangement uses TRBV7-3 and TRBJ2-5; D is perhaps TRBD1 (6 bases). The germline V gene encodes CDR1 SGHTA and CDR2 FQGTGA. The CDR3 has 15 amino acids. The V and J ends lost 3 bases and 7 bases respectively, with 18 bases between them. The CDR3 spells CASSLTGTWKGTQYF. The DNA for the CDR3 is TGTGCCAGCAGCTTGACCGGGACATGGAAAGGGACCCAGTACTTC.

The V gene is TRBV4-2, the J gene TRBJ2-3; TRBD2 is a possible D gene (5 bases). CDR1 LGHNA and CDR2 YNFKEQ come from the germline V gene. The length of the CDR3 is 14 residues. The germline V and J ends were trimmed by 2 bases and 3 bases, with 9 bases remaining between them. The CDR3 loop is CASSQTRGTDTQYF. The DNA for the CDR3 is TGTGCCAGCAGCCAAACCCGAGGGACAGATACGCAGTATTTT.

This clone was found once. V and J are TRBV11-2 and TRBJ2-1; TRBD2 matches 10 bases. The ends lost 2 bases at V and 5 bases at J; junction bases unmatched: 0. Germline lookup yields CDR1 SGHAT and CDR2 FQNNGV. There are 14 residues in the CDR3. Written as DNA, the CDR3 is TGTGCCAGCAGCTTAACTAGCGGGGACAATGAGCAGTTCTTC. It encodes CASSLTSGDNEQFF.

A single count supports this clone. The V gene is TRBV6-1, the J gene TRBJ1-2; D remains unclear. Germline lookup yields CDR1 MNHNS and CDR2 SASEGT. Trimming stripped 0 bases from V and 7 bases from J, with 12 bases between. There are 14 residues in the CDR3. The CDR3 loop reads CASSEASGNGGYTF. The CDR3 DNA is TGTGCCAGCAGTGAAGCCTCGGGAAATGGTGGCTACACCTTC.

The chain uses TRBV30 and TRBJ1-1; possibly TRBD1 for D (5 bases). The CDR3 loop spans 15 amino acids. Germline assignment: CDR1 GTSNPN and CDR2 SVGIG (reference sequence). Trimming took 2 bases from V and 1 from J, leaving 14 bases between them. As DNA, the CDR3 is TGTGCCTGGAGTTTACCGGGACTCACGAACACTGAAGCTTTCTTT. Translated: CAWSLPGLTNTEAFF.

The rearrangement links TRBV5-1 to TRBJ2-5; 8 positions match TRBD1. Matching the DNA end better, TRBJ2-7 makes the J call doubtful. The germline V gene has CDR1 SGHRS and CDR2 YFSETQ. The CDR3 has 13 residues. Here the CDR3 reads CASSPRTGREQYF. The CDR3, as DNA: TGCGCCAGCAGCCCTCGGACAGGGCGCGAGCAGTACTTC.

The rearrangement links TRBV6-5 to TRBJ1-1; D uncertain. With 6 bases removed from V and 1 base from J, the gap between germline ends came to 12 bases. Germline V CDR1 and CDR2: MNHEY, SVGAGI. This CDR3 spans 14 amino acids. CDR3 sequence: CASSLGGGNTEAFF. Written as DNA, the CDR3 is TGTGCCAGCAGCTTAGGTGGAGGGAACACTGAAGCTTTCTTT.